Following are 30 T cell receptor beta chains from one sample sequenced in a study of OX40 agonist ivuxolimab in advanced cancers. Sequenced by immunoSEQ multiplex PCR; TCRdb stores in-frame clones only, minus some. There are some 86,000 clones in the sample; around 85% occur only once, and under 4% lies in the top ten. Sequenced here: CD4+ or CD8+ T cells sorted from blood, sampled in a trial of the OX40 agonist ivuxolimab. Every receptor here comes from an adult with an advanced solid tumor such as melanoma, head and neck, liver or kidney cancer.

This chain uses TRBV4-2 with TRBJ2-7, with a possible D match to TRBD2 (6 bases). In germline, CDR1 is LGHNA, CDR2 YNFKEQ. Trimming left V 0 bases short and J 4 bases short, with 13 bases between. The CDR3 sequence is 15 residues long. CDR3: CASSQDLAEGYEQYF. The CDR3 DNA sequence: TGTGCCAGCAGCCAAGACTTAGCGGAAGGATACGAGCAGTACTTC.

This rearrangement joins TRBV19 to TRBJ1-2; D uncertain. V was shortened by 4 bases and J by 2 bases, with 5 bases between the two germline ends. The CDR3 runs to 12 residues. Germline V CDR1 and CDR2: LNHDA, SQIVND (reference sequence). The CDR3 bases are TGTGCCAGTAGTACAAGAAACTATGGCTACACCTTC. Translating it yields CASSTRNYGYTF.

J is TRBJ2-7 and V is TRBV4-3, with no clear D. Per germline, CDR1 LGHNA and CDR2 YSLEER. V lost 0 bases and J lost 0, with 9 bases in between. The CDR3 length is 15 residues. The CDR3 here is CASSQDAASSYEQYF. In nucleotides, the CDR3 is TGCGCCAGCAGCCAAGATGCCGCTAGCTCCTACGAGCAGTACTTC.

Only a few counts were recorded for this clone. This chain uses TRBV7-9 with TRBJ2-7; unclear D gene. Germline V CDR1 and CDR2: SEHNR, FQNEAQ (reference sequence). V was cut by 1 base and J by 7 bases, with 14 bases left in between. The CDR3 length is 14 residues. CDR3 bases: TGTGCCAGCAGCTTAGGTTTCGGTGGGGAAGAGCAGTACTTC. This codes for CASSLGFGGEEQYF.

The J gene is TRBJ2-7, the V gene TRBV7-3; 10 bases line up with TRBD2. The V gene end was trimmed by 5 bases and the J gene end by 5 bases; junction bases not matched to a gene: 12. Germline lookup yields CDR1 SGHTA and CDR2 FQGTGA. The CDR3 contains 16 residues. This CDR3 reads CASSPVAGGRYDEQYF. The CDR3 nucleotides read TGTGCCAGCAGCCCGGTAGCGGGAGGCCGATACGACGAGCAGTACTTC.

V gene TRBV7-9 combines with J gene TRBJ2-7, with D unresolved. The V gene lost 1 base and the J gene lost 1 base, with 5 bases spanning the gap. This CDR3 region has 13 residues. CDR1 and CDR2 (germline): SEHNR, FQNEAQ (reference sequence). CDR3 DNA sequence: TGTGCCAGCAGCTTAGGAGCTTCCTACGAGCAGTACTTC. It codes for CASSLGASYEQYF.

V is TRBV2 and J is TRBJ1-4; perhaps TRBD1 as D (5 bases). Trimming removed 4 bases from V and 8 bases from J, with 11 bases in between. The CDR3 runs 13 residues. Per germline, CDR1 SNHLY and CDR2 FYNNEI. The CDR3: CASSVGQREKLFF. The CDR3 DNA reads as TGTGCCAGCAGTGTAGGACAAAGAGAAAAACTGTTTTTT.

This chain links TRBV28 with TRBJ2-1, with D possibly TRBD2 on 6 matching bases. The CDR3 loop spans 15 amino acids. The V gene lost 2 bases and the J gene lost 9 bases, with 17 bases spanning the gap. Germline V gene sequence: CDR1 MDHEN, CDR2 SYDVKM. The chain's CDR3 is CASSLPGTSSSEQFF. DNA of the CDR3: TGTGCCAGCAGTTTACCCGGGACTTCTTCCAGTGAGCAGTTCTTC.

This clone was picked up one time. The chain recombines TRBV18 with TRBJ2-5; D possibly corresponds to TRBD1 (5 bases). The CDR3 has 16 amino acids. Germline V CDR1 and CDR2: KGHSH, LQKENI. V lost 4 bases to trimming and J lost 2 bases, with 17 bases between them. CDR3: CASSLGSLGEQETQYF. The CDR3 DNA follows: TGTGCCAGCTCACTCGGATCCCTAGGGGAACAAGAGACCCAGTACTTC.

The chain couples TRBV6-6 to TRBJ2-7; tentative D call: TRBD2 (5 bases). Per the germline V gene, CDR1 is MNHNY and CDR2 is SVGAGI (reference sequence). With 2 bases removed from V and 3 bases from J, the gap between germline ends came to 11 bases. The CDR3 sequence is 14 residues long. The CDR3 DNA reads TGTGCCAGCAGTTACCAGCGGAAATTCTACGAGCAGTACTTC. Amino acid sequence: CASSYQRKFYEQYF.

V gene TRBV2 combines with J gene TRBJ2-5; D is unresolved. Germline-derived CDR1 and CDR2 are SNHLY and FYNNEI. The CDR3 runs to 12 residues. V gave up 8 bases and J gave up 8 bases, with 15 bases separating them. In nucleotides, the CDR3 is TGTGCCAGCCAGGAAAGTTCTCTTACCCAGTACTTC. Protein product: CASQESSLTQYF.

The chain employs TRBV28 and TRBJ2-2; 7 bases are shared with TRBD1. The CDR3 sequence is 17 residues long. Germline V gene lookup returns CDR1 MDHEN and CDR2 SYDVKM. V shed 7 bases and J 1 base; nucleotides not matched to a gene: 12. CDR3 in DNA: TGTGCCAGCACCCCAATCACAGGGGCCATGAACACCGGGGAGCTGTTTTTT. Protein sequence: CASTPITGAMNTGELFF. Complete variable domain (other parts from reference TRBV28 and TRBJ2-2): DVKVTQSSRYLVKRTGEKVFLECVQDMDHENMFWYRQDPGLGLRLIYFSYDVKMKEKGDIPEGYSVSREKKERFSLILESASTNQTSMYLCASTPITGAMNTGELFFGEGSRLTVL.

The chain couples TRBV19 to TRBJ2-2, with D unresolved. Germline-derived CDR1 and CDR2 are LNHDA and SQIVND (reference sequence). The ends were cut back, 7 bases at V and 5 bases at J, with 17 bases in the middle. The CDR3 sequence is 15 residues long. The CDR3 loop reads CASKKAEWETGELFF. CDR3 bases: TGTGCCAGTAAGAAAGCAGAATGGGAAACCGGGGAGCTGTTTTTT.

This clone was seen a handful of times. The V gene is TRBV10-3, the J gene TRBJ1-5; 7 bases match TRBD1. Looked up from germline, CDR1 is ENHRY and CDR2 is SYGVKD. The ends lost 0 bases at V and 14 bases at J; junction bases unmatched: 4. The CDR3 runs 12 residues. Here the CDR3 reads CAISESGTAKHF. CDR3 DNA: TGTGCCATCAGTGAGTCCGGGACAGCGAAGCATTTT.

The J gene is TRBJ2-3, the V gene TRBV11-2; D perhaps matches TRBD2 (5 bases). Trimming took 5 bases from V and 2 from J, leaving 14 bases between them. Germline values: CDR1 SGHAT, CDR2 FQNNGV. The length of the CDR3 is 15 residues. The chain's CDR3 is CASSHGVRYTDTQYF. The CDR3 bases are TGTGCCAGCAGCCACGGGGTGCGATACACAGATACGCAGTATTTT.

The chain recombines TRBV7-3 with TRBJ2-3, with 8 bases matching TRBD1. CDR1 is SGHTA and CDR2 is FQGTGA in the germline V gene. The CDR3 contains 15 residues. V shed 4 bases and J 4 bases; nucleotides not matched to a gene: 7. CDR3 in DNA: TGTGCCAGCAGCTCCACAGGGGGACGCGCAGATACGCAGTATTTT. Translation: CASSSTGGRADTQYF.

The chain carries TRBV7-2 and TRBJ2-5, with 9 bases that match TRBD2. The J call could be wrong; TRBJ2-7 is a better fit for the DNA end. Germline values: CDR1 SGHTA, CDR2 FQGNSA. CDR3 length: 19 residues. DNA of the CDR3: TGTGCCAGCAGCCTCCGGGCTAGCGGGACGGACGAACCGACCTACGAGCAGTACTTC. This codes for CASSLRASGTDEPTYEQYF.

The DNA of the CDR3 is TGCGCCAGCAGCCACAAACCTAGGGGGACCTTTAGGGGTGAAGCTTTCTTT. It yields the protein CASSHKPRGTFRGEAFF. This rearrangement joins TRBV4-1 to TRBJ1-1, with a tentative D call TRBD1 (6 bases). Between the trimmed V and J ends, which lost 3 bases and 7 bases, there was a span of 24 bases. Looked up from germline, CDR1 is MGHRA and CDR2 is YSYEKL. CDR3 length: 17 amino acids.

The rearrangement uses TRBV7-9 and TRBJ1-1; D unresolved. Germline V gene sequence: CDR1 SEHNR, CDR2 FQNEAQ (reference sequence). This CDR3 spans 15 amino acids. Trimming stripped 5 bases from V and 3 bases from J, with 16 bases between. Here the CDR3 DNA reads TGTGCCAGCAGCCCAAGTGCAGGAGGACACACTGAAGCTTTCTTT. The encoded protein is CASSPSAGGHTEAFF. Supplemented by reference TRBV7-9 and TRBJ1-1, the full variable domain reads DTGVSQNPRHKITKRGQNVTFRCDPISEHNRLYWYRQTLGQGPEFLTYFQNEAQLEKSRLLSDRFSAERPKGSFSTLEIQRTEQGDSAMYLCASSPSAGGHTEAFFGQGTRLTVV.

The rearrangement links TRBV5-1 to TRBJ2-1, with TRBD2 matching 9 bases. CDR3 length equals 17 residues. J gave up 5 bases and V 5 bases, and 14 bases lay outside the gene matches. Germline values: CDR1 SGHRS, CDR2 YFSETQ. CDR3 protein: CASSPTLSGSRNNEQFF. In DNA, the CDR3 is TGCGCCAGCAGTCCTACCCTTAGCGGGAGCAGGAACAATGAGCAGTTCTTC.

The CDR3 coding sequence is TGTGCCAGCAGCCCTAGAGGGACTAGCGGATCAGATACGCAGTATTTT. Its protein is CASSPRGTSGSDTQYF. The genes are TRBV9 and TRBJ2-3; 11 bases are shared with TRBD2. This CDR3 spans 16 amino acids. Unmatched junction bases numbered 8, after V lost 4 bases and J lost 4 bases. The germline V gene has CDR1 SGDLS and CDR2 YYNGEE. Full variable domain (missing parts from reference TRBV9 and TRBJ2-3): DSGVTQTPKHLITATGQRVTLRCSPRSGDLSVYWYQQSLDQGLQFLIQYYNGEERAKGNILERFSAQQFPDLHSELNLSSLELGDSALYFCASSPRGTSGSDTQYFGPGTRLTVL.

The V gene is TRBV18, the J gene TRBJ2-2; D is perhaps TRBD1 or TRBD2 (5 bases each). CDR1 is KGHSH, CDR2 LQKENI, per germline. This CDR3 has 12 residues. V lost 8 bases and J 6 bases, leaving 10 bases between the germline ends. CDR3 loop: CASMRGSGELFF. In DNA, the CDR3 is TGTGCCAGCATGAGGGGATCCGGGGAGCTGTTTTTT.

The chain is built from TRBV10-2 and TRBJ2-5, with D unresolved. Trimming removed 2 bases at V and 5 bases at J, with 3 bases between. The CDR3 has 11 residues. Germline V gene data show CDR1 as WSHSY and CDR2 as SAAADI. The DNA for the CDR3 is TGCGCCAGCAGTGAGATTGAGACCCAGTACTTC. Translated: CASSEIETQYF.

This rearrangement joins TRBV6-6 to TRBJ2-7; no firm D call. This CDR3 comprises 14 residues. Trimming stripped 7 bases from V and 2 bases from J, with 15 bases between. Germline V CDR1 and CDR2: MNHNY, SVGAGI (reference sequence). CDR3 loop: CASIGSTLPYEQYF. CDR3 sequence (DNA): TGTGCCAGCATCGGCAGCACCCTTCCCTACGAGCAGTACTTC.

As DNA, the CDR3 is TGTGCCAGCAGTTTGGGCCCCAGGGTCAATGAGCAGTTCTTC. Protein: CASSLGPRVNEQFF. This rearrangement joins TRBV28 to TRBJ2-1, with D perhaps TRBD1 (5 bases). The CDR3 extends over 14 amino acids. The germline V gene has CDR1 MDHEN and CDR2 SYDVKM. Trimming shortened V by 3 bases and J by 6 bases, and 12 bases separated the two germline ends.

The chain combines TRBV2 with TRBJ2-1; TRBD2 aligns across 8 bases. Per the germline V gene, CDR1 is SNHLY and CDR2 is FYNNEI. Germline trimming cut 2 bases from V and 10 bases from J; bases unmatched to any gene: 10. The CDR3 is 15 residues long. CDR3 nucleotide sequence: TGTGCCAGCAGTGAATCAGGACTAGCTTTGTACGAGCAGTTCTTC. Its translation is CASSESGLALYEQFF.

The V call is TRBV7-9, the J call TRBJ2-2, with D hard to call. The V gene's germline CDR1 is SEHNR and CDR2 FQNEAQ (reference sequence). V was pared by 2 bases and J by 1 base, with 2 bases between. This CDR3 region has 13 residues. The CDR3 sequence: CASSLLNTGELFF. The DNA of the CDR3 is TGTGCCAGCAGCTTACTGAACACCGGGGAGCTGTTTTTT.

This clone showed up just a few times. The chain combines TRBV5-6 with TRBJ2-5; D possibly matches TRBD1 or TRBD2 (5 bases each). Trimming removed 1 base at V and 4 bases at J, with 20 bases between. CDR1 is SGHDT and CDR2 is YYEEEE in the germline V gene. The CDR3 has 17 amino acids. CDR3 bases: TGTGCCAGCAGCTTGTCCTACGAGGGGCTATGGGGAGAGACCCAGTACTTC. It translates to CASSLSYEGLWGETQYF.

Here the CDR3 reads CASSLDYGYTF. CDR3 DNA sequence: TGTGCCAGCAGCTTAGACTATGGCTACACCTTC. This chain joins TRBV7-3 and TRBJ1-2; no clear D gene. Per the germline V gene, CDR1 is SGHTA and CDR2 is FQGTGA. This CDR3 is 11 amino acids long. V dropped 2 bases and J dropped 3 bases, with 1 base sitting between them.

This chain connects TRBV7-2 to TRBJ2-5, with D perhaps matching TRBD2 (6 bases). The J call is uncertain, as TRBJ2-7 better fits the DNA end. CDR1 and CDR2 from the germline V gene are SGHTA and FQGNSA. CDR3 length equals 14 residues. CDR3: CASSRDSGSYEQYF. The CDR3 bases are TGTGCCAGCAGTCGGGACTCTGGTTCCTACGAGCAGTACTTC.